Listed here are 18 T cell receptor beta chains from one sample, sequenced in a study of blood T cell repertoires in COVID-19. The data were produced by immunoSEQ multiplex PCR, yet TCRdb's version contains in-frame clones alone and is incomplete. This table has some 350,000 clones, 80% to 90% appearing once. Sample: peripheral blood. The receptors here all came from a woman aged 30 to 39 with COVID-19, enrolled during active disease.

The rearrangement links TRBV19 to TRBJ1-6, with TRBD1 matching 8 bases. Trimming took 3 bases from V and 7 from J; bases not matched to a gene: 8. Germline V CDR1 and CDR2: LNHDA, SQIVND (reference sequence). This CDR3 has 16 amino acids. In DNA, the CDR3 is TGTGCCAGTAGTATGGACGGACAGGGCCAAAATTCACCCCTCCACTTT. Translation gives CASSMDGQGQNSPLHF.

The chain combines TRBV10-3 with TRBJ1-2; TRBD1 might be the D (5 bases). The CDR3 extends over 13 amino acids. Germline V gives CDR1 ENHRY, CDR2 SYGVKD. V was shortened by 3 bases and J by 4 bases, with 9 bases between the two germline ends. This chain's CDR3 is CAISEGQGYGYTF. In DNA, the CDR3 is TGTGCCATCAGTGAAGGGCAGGGCTATGGCTACACCTTC.

The rearrangement uses TRBV6-5 and TRBJ1-2, with no clear D. The germline CDR1 and CDR2 sequences are MNHEY and SVGAGI. V lost 6 bases, J lost 4 bases, and 12 bases lay in between. The CDR3 spans 13 residues. The CDR3 reads CASSPSVFYGYTF. As DNA, the CDR3 is TGTGCCAGCAGCCCCTCGGTATTCTATGGCTACACCTTC.

The chain joins TRBV7-8 to TRBJ1-2; the match to TRBD1 covers 7 bases. CDR3 length: 18 amino acids. V lost 0 bases and J lost 8; bases outside the gene matches: 18. The germline gives CDR1 SGHVS, CDR2 FQNEAQ. CDR3 residues: CASSLASVVYGTAQGYTF. CDR3 bases: TGTGCCAGCAGCTTAGCCTCAGTAGTCTACGGGACAGCCCAAGGCTACACCTTC.

Only a few counts were recorded for this clone. The chain carries TRBV2 and TRBJ2-2; D uncertain. Trimming stripped 9 bases from V and 5 bases from J, with 10 bases between. Germline CDR1 and CDR2: SNHLY and FYNNEI. There are 12 residues in the CDR3. The CDR3 spells CARRSVTGELFF. The CDR3, as DNA: TGTGCCAGGCGTTCGGTAACCGGGGAGCTGTTTTTT.

J is TRBJ2-7 and V is TRBV3-1 (or the pseudogene TRBV3-2); D is unclear. Per the germline V gene, CDR1 is LGHDT and CDR2 is YNNKEL (reference sequence). CDR3 length: 16 residues. Trimming took off 0 bases at V and 2 bases at J, with 14 bases between the two ends. The CDR3 coding sequence is TGTGCCAGCAGCCAAGATTTGTGGATGAGGACCTACGAGCAGTACTTC. Translation gives CASSQDLWMRTYEQYF.

The chain couples TRBV5-1 to TRBJ1-2, with TRBD1 matching over 12 bases. The CDR3 contains 15 residues. Losses at the gene ends were 4 bases for V and 5 bases for J; bases not matched to a gene: 6. Germline-derived CDR1 and CDR2 are SGHRS and YFSETQ. The CDR3 sequence: CASSATGQGAYGYTF. CDR3 nucleotides: TGCGCCAGCAGCGCCACGGGACAGGGGGCGTATGGCTACACCTTC.

The rearrangement uses TRBV4-2 and TRBJ2-7; D may be TRBD1 (6 bases). CDR1 is LGHNA, CDR2 YNFKEQ, per germline. The CDR3 spans 14 residues. The V gene lost 2 bases and the J gene lost 4 bases, with 12 bases spanning the gap. For the CDR3, the DNA is TGTGCCAGCAGCCAACTCACAGGGAGATACGAGCAGTACTTC. Amino acids: CASSQLTGRYEQYF.

J is TRBJ2-3 and V is TRBV10-1; TRBD2 agrees at 9 bases. CDR1 WNHNN and CDR2 SYGVQD come from the germline V gene (reference sequence). Trimming cost V 0 bases and J 6 bases; bases outside gene matches: 10. This CDR3 is 17 amino acids long. CDR3 bases: TGCGCCAGCAGTGAGTCGGGCGGGAGGGCCGATGCGGATACGCAGTATTTT. Amino acid sequence: CASSESGGRADADTQYF.

The genes are TRBV15 and TRBJ2-7; tentative D call: TRBD1 (5 bases). V dropped 6 bases and J dropped 6 bases, with 21 bases sitting between them. From germline, CDR1 is LNHNV and CDR2 YYDKDF (reference sequence). The CDR3 runs 15 residues. The CDR3 is CATSRGRVGQIEQYF. The CDR3 nucleotides read TGTGCCACCAGTAGGGGTAGGGTGGGTCAGATCGAGCAGTACTTC.

The J gene is TRBJ2-3, the V gene TRBV9, with TRBD2 as a possible D gene (7 bases). The CDR3 contains 16 residues. The V gene lost 4 bases and the J gene lost 0 bases, with 15 bases spanning the gap. Germline CDR1 is SGDLS and CDR2 is YYNGEE. The CDR3 region has the DNA TGTGCCAGCAGCCCAGTACGGGGGGCCAGCACAGATACGCAGTATTTT. Its protein product is CASSPVRGASTDTQYF.

The chain employs TRBV19 and TRBJ2-3; D not certain. Germline V gene sequence: CDR1 LNHDA, CDR2 SQIVND (reference sequence). CDR3 length: 13 amino acids. Trimming took off 7 bases at V and 3 bases at J, with 11 bases between the two ends. The CDR3 nucleotides read TGTGCCAGTACATCCCTGAGTACAGATACGCAGTATTTT. Translating gives CASTSLSTDTQYF.

This chain joins TRBV7-2 and TRBJ2-5; possible D gene TRBD2, 5 bases. The V gene lost 9 bases and the J gene lost 1 base, with 18 bases spanning the gap. This CDR3 region has 15 residues. The V gene's germline CDR1 is SGHTA and CDR2 FQGNSA. CDR3 region: CASRLTPSSQETQYF. The CDR3 bases are TGTGCCAGTCGCTTAACCCCTAGCAGCCAAGAGACCCAGTACTTC.

The chain uses TRBV2 and TRBJ1-5; the match to TRBD1 covers 7 bases. The CDR3 extends over 15 amino acids. Germline values: CDR1 SNHLY, CDR2 FYNNEI. V lost 3 bases to trimming and J lost 6 bases; unmatched junction nucleotides: 8. CDR3 region: CASSDRDRVGQPQHF. In DNA, the CDR3 is TGTGCCAGCAGTGATCGAGACAGGGTTGGTCAGCCCCAGCATTTT. Full variable domain (missing parts from reference TRBV2 and TRBJ1-5): EPEVTQTPSHQVTQMGQEVILRCVPISNHLYFYWYRQILGQKVEFLVSFYNNEISEKSEIFDDQFSVERPDGSNFTLKIRSTKLEDSAMYFCASSDRDRVGQPQHFGDGTRLSIL.

The J gene is TRBJ2-5, the V gene TRBV5-4; 8 nucleotides align to TRBD2. This CDR3 spans 16 amino acids. Germline CDR1 and CDR2: SGHNT and YYREEE (reference sequence). The J segment lost 6 bases and the V segment lost 4 bases, leaving 14 bases of the junction unmatched. The CDR3 loop is CASSGPLGLVPKTQYF. The CDR3 coding sequence is TGTGCCAGCAGCGGCCCCCTGGGACTAGTCCCCAAGACCCAGTACTTC.

This clone was seen only once. V is TRBV6-2 or TRBV6-3 and J is TRBJ1-1; weak D call: TRBD1 (6 bases). V was clipped by 5 bases and J by 6 bases, with 13 bases between them. Germline assignment: CDR1 MNHEY and CDR2 SVGEGT. CDR3 length: 13 amino acids. The CDR3 loop reads CASSQRRTAEAFF. The CDR3 DNA is TGTGCCAGCAGTCAGCGTAGGACAGCTGAAGCTTTCTTT.

This rearrangement joins TRBV19 to TRBJ1-5; D ambiguous. V gave up 3 bases and J gave up 6 bases, with 12 bases separating them. Germline lookup yields CDR1 LNHDA and CDR2 SQIVND (reference sequence). This CDR3 region has 14 residues. The CDR3 DNA sequence: TGTGCCAGTAGTATGACCCGGGCGGGTCAGCCCCAGCATTTT. It encodes CASSMTRAGQPQHF.

The CDR3 region is CATSGPGTGWSGELFF. For the CDR3, the DNA is TGTGCCACCAGTGGGCCCGGGACAGGGTGGTCCGGGGAGCTGTTTTTT. The rearrangement uses TRBV24-1 and TRBJ2-2; 9 bases align to TRBD1. Germline CDR1 reads KGHDR; CDR2 reads SFDVKD. V dropped 5 bases and J dropped 6; count of bases not matched to a gene: 9. The CDR3 contains 16 residues.